This TCR beta chain was profiled in a study of T cell responses to AZD1222 COVID-19 vaccine. General study points: White British people made up most donors, females outnumbered males, and clonal diversity was possibly underestimated.

CDR1 is LNHDA and CDR2 is SQIVND in the germline V gene (reference sequence). The ends were cut back, 1 base at V and 5 bases at J, with 17 bases in the middle. This CDR3 spans 16 amino acids. Concerning this clone itself: As yet, its antigen is unknown.

Sequencing was performed with immunoSEQ multiplex PCR; in TCRdb, only in-frame clones are kept and a portion is missing. Here the sample spans approximately 200,000 clones, 80% to 90% being singletons. The receptor was isolated from an adult in good health. J is TRBJ1-1 and V is TRBV19; D gene ambiguous. The sequencing here drew on peripheral blood, taken on day 0 of MenACWY control vaccination. The CDR3 DNA is TGTGCCAGTAGTATAGGCGCGGAATTGATAAAGACTGAAGCTTTCTTT. Translated: CASSIGAELIKTEAFF.